One sample yielded the 11 T cell receptor beta chains listed below, sequenced in a study of shared clonotypes between healthy human individuals. The table came from immunoSEQ multiplex PCR; TCRdb's copy has only in-frame clones and leaves some out. In the table there are around 2.1 million clones, under 97% of which are singletons. What was sequenced was naive CD4+ T cells sorted from blood. The subset denotes: CD45RA+ positively selected. These receptors all come from a man aged 18-30 years in good health.

The chain combines TRBV7-8 with TRBJ1-2; D unclear. Deletions cut 6 bases from V and 4 bases from J, with 15 bases between. Germline CDR1 SGHVS, CDR2 FQNEAQ. This CDR3 is 14 amino acids long. CDR3 amino acids: CASRPRDSPYGYTF. For the CDR3, the DNA is TGTGCCAGCAGGCCCCGGGATTCTCCCTATGGCTACACCTTC.

V usage is TRBV10-1 and J usage is TRBJ2-3, with D possibly matching TRBD1 (6 bases). Germline CDR1 WNHNN, CDR2 SYGVQD (reference sequence). This CDR3 comprises 14 residues. Trimming left V 4 bases short and J 6 bases short, with 14 bases between. This CDR3 reads CASSVRGQRDTQYF. In DNA form, the CDR3 reads TGCGCCAGCAGTGTCAGGGGCCAGAGGGATACGCAGTATTTT.

The CDR3 reads CASSVSPWLGQGAPGVEKLFF. The CDR3 DNA sequence: TGTGCCAGCAGCGTATCCCCCTGGTTGGGACAGGGGGCGCCGGGAGTTGAAAAACTGTTTTTT. This chain connects TRBV9 to TRBJ1-4, with 12 bases that match TRBD1. The junction had 20 bases not matched to a gene; V was cut back by 1 base and J by 7 bases. Germline V gene lookup returns CDR1 SGDLS and CDR2 YYNGEE. This CDR3 is built from 21 residues.

This sequence joins TRBV4-3 and TRBJ2-5; 10 bases line up with TRBD2. The CDR3 consists of 15 residues. The junction had 5 bases not matched to a gene; V was cut back by 4 bases and J by 3 bases. The germline V gene encodes CDR1 LGHNA and CDR2 YSLEER. Here the CDR3 DNA reads TGCGCCAGCAGCCGAAGCGGGAGGGTCGAAGAGACCCAGTACTTC. This codes for CASSRSGRVEETQYF.

V usage is TRBV7-9 and J usage is TRBJ2-5; perhaps TRBD2 as D (6 bases). The CDR3 runs to 13 residues. Trimming removed 6 bases at V and 3 bases at J, with 11 bases between. CDR1 is SEHNR and CDR2 is FQNEAQ in the germline V gene (reference sequence). The CDR3 here is CASSGRQEETQYF. CDR3 nucleotide sequence: TGTGCCAGCAGTGGGAGGCAGGAAGAGACCCAGTACTTC.

The rearrangement links TRBV5-1 to TRBJ2-7, with 7 bases matching TRBD1. Trimming cost V 4 bases and J 5 bases; bases outside gene matches: 9. This CDR3 region has 14 residues. Germline CDR1 and CDR2: SGHRS and YFSETQ. In DNA, the CDR3 is TGCGCCAGCAGCATCAACATAGGGGGCCACGAGCAGTACTTC. It specifies CASSINIGGHEQYF.

The genes are TRBV6-5 and TRBJ2-7; D is undetermined. CDR1 is MNHEY, CDR2 SVGAGI, per germline. The CDR3 length is 11 residues. The V end lost 4 bases, the J end lost 9 bases, and 10 bases lay between the germline ends. The CDR3 nucleotides read TGTGCCAGCAGTTCCCCACGAGGGCAGTACTTC. As protein: CASSSPRGQYF.

The chain is built from TRBV19 and TRBJ2-1; TRBD1 matches at 9 bases. The V gene end was trimmed by 7 bases and the J gene end by 5 bases; junction bases not matched to a gene: 3. This CDR3 has 13 amino acids. CDR1 and CDR2 (germline): LNHDA, SQIVND (reference sequence). CDR3 residues: CASKGQGNNEQFF. The CDR3 DNA reads as TGTGCCAGTAAGGGACAGGGAAACAATGAGCAGTTCTTC.

The chain is built from TRBV10-3 and TRBJ2-1; D gene uncertain. This CDR3 region has 16 residues. Germline values: CDR1 ENHRY, CDR2 SYGVKD. The V end was cut by 4 bases, the J end by 3 bases, with 16 bases between. In DNA, the CDR3 is TGTGCCATCAGTGTAGGTTCCTCCTTGGGCTACAATGAGCAGTTCTTC. Translation gives CAISVGSSLGYNEQFF.

The chain uses TRBV6-1 and TRBJ2-2; the D is unclear. CDR3 length: 13 amino acids. The V gene lost 7 bases and the J gene lost 1 base, with 7 bases spanning the gap. Germline values: CDR1 MNHNS, CDR2 SASEGT. The CDR3 protein is CASITENTGELFF. Here the CDR3 DNA reads TGTGCCAGCATAACGGAGAACACCGGGGAGCTGTTTTTT.

This clone came up once. This chain connects TRBV10-2 to TRBJ1-6, with a tentative D call TRBD1 (6 bases). Germline V gene data show CDR1 as WSHSY and CDR2 as SAAADI. This CDR3 is built from 13 residues. V gave up 6 bases and J gave up 6 bases, with 9 bases separating them. The CDR3 DNA reads TGCGCCAGCAGAACAGGGCCTAATTCACCCCTCCACTTT. Translated: CASRTGPNSPLHF.